This T cell receptor (beta chain) appears in the sequencing data of a study of T cells in Graves' hyperthyroidism and ophthalmopathy. Study-wide findings and caveats: Blood also showed most of the thyroid clonotypes that were expanded above 0.001.

Worth noting for this clonotype: Antigen unknown.

Regions amplified from RNA transcripts were the TCR beta CDR3 regions. The HTBI primer set drove a first-round RT-PCR of the TCR CDR3. TCRdb re-called the multiplex PCR reads with MiXCR, one entry per CDR3 protein. Of hundreds of thousands of distinct CDR3 sequences detected, roughly 14% appear once; the ten largest clones hold approximately 14%. This TCR was sampled from a woman between 18 and 30 years old with Graves' hyperthyroidism. Sequenced material: blood.

CDR3 nucleotide sequence: TGTGCCAGTAGTATCAGTTTGGATTCCGGGACGTGGGGCTACACCTTC. Its translation is CASSISLDSGTWGYTF. This chain uses TRBV19 with TRBJ1-2; D may be TRBD1 (5 bases). V lost 3 bases and J 8 bases, leaving 22 bases between the germline ends. The CDR3 has 16 amino acids. Germline CDR1 reads LNHDA; CDR2 reads SQIVND (reference sequence).